This is a list of T cell receptor beta chains from one sample in a study of beta chain features in type 1 diabetes. Here immunoSEQ multiplex PCR was the method, and the copy in TCRdb shows in-frame clones only, minus some. The sample has about 620,000 clones; around 15% are singletons. Sequencing was done on a sample of naive CD4+ T cells from blood. The receptors come from a man aged 18 to 29 in good health. CDR3s include the opening cysteine and the closing phenylalanine or tryptophan. The order of the fields is V gene, D gene, J gene, clone size, CDR3 DNA, CDR3 protein. D genes are given only for firm matches. The size entry is marked missing in some rows and otherwise reads once, few, many or a size class.

TRBV4-3	TRBD1	TRBJ2-7	NA	TGCGCCAGCAGCACCCGGACAGGGTCCTACGAGCAGTACTTC	CASSTRTGSYEQYF
TRBV7-2	NA	TRBJ2-7	NA	TGTGCCAGCAGCTTAGGGGCCATACGGAGGAGCTCCTACGAGCAGTACTTC	CASSLGAIRRSSYEQYF
TRBV7-9	NA	TRBJ2-1	NA	TGTGCCAGCAGCTTTCTTTTAGCCTACAATGAGCAGTTCTTC	CASSFLLAYNEQFF
TRBV2	NA	TRBJ1-6	NA	TGTGCCAGCAGCTCAATTTCACCCCTCCACTTT	CASSSISPLHF
TRBV5-6	TRBD1	TRBJ1-2	NA	TGTGCCAGCAGCGCCACAGGGGTTAAGGACTATGGCTACACCTTC	CASSATGVKDYGYTF
TRBV5-1	NA	TRBJ1-2	few	TGCGCCAGCCTTAGAGAGGGGGAGACGAGCGGCTACACCTTC	CASLREGETSGYTF
TRBV25-1	TRBD1	TRBJ2-1	NA	TGTGCCAGCGGAGGGACAGGGAGGAATGAGCAGTTCTTC	CASGGTGRNEQFF
TRBV5-6	NA	TRBJ2-4	NA	TGTGCCAGCAGCTTCCGGAGTATAGCCAAAAACATTCAGTACTTC	CASSFRSIAKNIQYF
TRBV29-1	NA	TRBJ2-2	few	TGCAGCGTTGTGCGGGGGAACACCGGGGAGCTGTTTTTT	CSVVRGNTGELFF
TRBV6-6	TRBD2	TRBJ2-3	NA	TGTGCCAGCAGGCAGAGAGCGGGATGGAGCACAGATACGCAGTATTTT	CASRQRAGWSTDTQYF
TRBV7-9	NA	TRBJ2-7	NA	TGTGCCAGCAGCTACTGGGCCTACGAGCAGTACTTC	CASSYWAYEQYF
TRBV9	NA	TRBJ1-2	NA	TGTGCCAGCAGCGTAGCCGGACAGAGTGCGGTAGGCTACACCTTC	CASSVAGQSAVGYTF
TRBV5-1	TRBD2	TRBJ2-5	NA	TGCGCCAGCAGCTTGTATCCACTAGCGGGAGGCTTTGTGGAGACCCAGTACTTC	CASSLYPLAGGFVETQYF
TRBV30	TRBD2	TRBJ2-5	NA	TGTGCCTGGAGTGGACGAGCGGGGTCTCAAGAGACCCAGTACTTC	CAWSGRAGSQETQYF
TRBV5-1	NA	TRBJ2-4	NA	TGCGCCAGCAGCTTGAGCCCCGCCGGGGAAGCCAAAAACATTCAGTACTTC	CASSLSPAGEAKNIQYF
TRBV11-1	TRBD1	TRBJ1-2	few	TGTGCCAGCAGCCGTACAGGGGACAACTATGGCTACACCTTC	CASSRTGDNYGYTF
TRBV7-9	NA	TRBJ1-1	few	TGTGCCAGCAGCTTAGACAGGACACGGAACACTGAAGCTTTCTTT	CASSLDRTRNTEAFF
TRBV4-2	TRBD1	TRBJ1-2	few	TGTGCCAGCAGCCAGGATCAGCTAATCTACTTAGGGACAGTAGTAAACTATGGCTACACCTTC	CASSQDQLIYLGTVVNYGYTF
TRBV2	NA	TRBJ2-7	few	TGTGCCAGCAGTGATAGCGTTTGGGGCAGGGGCTACGAGCAGTACTTC	CASSDSVWGRGYEQYF
TRBV28	NA	TRBJ1-2	NA	TGTGCCAGCTCCCTGAGCATCGGGGAAGGCTATGGCTACACCTTC	CASSLSIGEGYGYTF
TRBV10-3	NA	TRBJ1-1	NA	TGTGCCATCAGTGAGTCGACCCCGCGACTGGAAGCTTTCTTT	CAISESTPRLEAFF
TRBV2	NA	TRBJ1-5	NA	TGTGCCAGCGGTTACCGGAATCAGCCCCAGCATTTT	CASGYRNQPQHF
TRBV11-2	NA	TRBJ2-1	NA	TGTGCCAGCAGCTTAGCGACAGGTCGCTCCTACAATGAGCAGTTCTTC	CASSLATGRSYNEQFF
TRBV5-1	NA	TRBJ2-7	few	TGCGCCAGCAGCATGGTCCCCCCCTACGAGCAGTACTTC	CASSMVPPYEQYF
TRBV19	NA	TRBJ1-6	few	TGTGCCAGTAGTCCCTGGGGAGAGGCCCTCCACTTT	CASSPWGEALHF
TRBV4-3	TRBD2	TRBJ2-1	few	TGCGCCAGCAGCCAAGATCTATCGGGGGGGCCGGAAGAGCAGTTCTTC	CASSQDLSGGPEEQFF
TRBV11-1	NA	TRBJ2-2	NA	TGTGCCAGCAGCTCCCCGACAGGACCCACCGGGGAGCTGTTTTTT	CASSSPTGPTGELFF
TRBV5-4	NA	TRBJ1-4	few	TGTGCCAGCAGTTCGACACTTTCAACTAATGAAAAACTGTTTTTT	CASSSTLSTNEKLFF
TRBV27	NA	TRBJ2-7	few	TGTGCCAGCAAGAAAGGGGGGACTCCGGTTCCCTACGAGCAGTACTTC	CASKKGGTPVPYEQYF
TRBV25-1	NA	TRBJ1-2	few	TGTGCCAGCAGTGGCGGGGTCCGAGCTAACTATGGCTACACCTTC	CASSGGVRANYGYTF
TRBV7-9	NA	TRBJ2-5	NA	TGTGCCAGCAGCACAAAGTACCAAGAGACCCAGTACTTC	CASSTKYQETQYF
TRBV14	NA	TRBJ1-4	NA	TGTGCCAGCAGCCGACAGTGGGCTCTTAATGAAAAACTGTTTTTT	CASSRQWALNEKLFF
TRBV21-1	NA	TRBJ2-7	many	TGTGCCAGCAGCAGGGCTAGACTGCCCTCCTACGAGCAGTACTTC	CASSRARLPSYEQYF
TRBV28	TRBD2	TRBJ2-1	few	TGTGCCAGCAGTGCAGCCGGGACTAGGGGTAATGAGCAGTTCTTC	CASSAAGTRGNEQFF
TRBV7-2	TRBD1	TRBJ2-1	few	TGTGCCAGCAGCCGGGACAGGGCCAATGAGCAGTTCTTC	CASSRDRANEQFF
TRBV10-3	TRBD2	TRBJ2-5	few	TGTGCCATCAGTGGGGGGGGTCCAGAGACCCAGTACTTC	CAISGGGPETQYF
TRBV27	TRBD2	TRBJ2-1	few	TGTGCCAGCACGCTAGCGGGGGGGCGAAATGAGCAGTTCTTC	CASTLAGGRNEQFF
TRBV9	NA	TRBJ2-1	few	TGTGCCAGCAGCGTAGGCTGGACCTACAATGAGCAGTTCTTC	CASSVGWTYNEQFF
TRBV18	NA	TRBJ1-2	NA	TGTGCCAGCTCAACGGGAGAGATCGGACAGCCAAACTATGGCTACACCTTC	CASSTGEIGQPNYGYTF
TRBV30	TRBD1	TRBJ2-1	few	TGTGCCTGGAGTGTATCGGGACAGACCGAGCAGTTCTTC	CAWSVSGQTEQFF
TRBV7-2	NA	TRBJ2-1	few	TGTGCCAGCAGCGGTTACAATGAGCAGTTCTTC	CASSGYNEQFF
TRBV14	NA	TRBJ1-2	NA	TGTGCCAGCAGCCCTCCTAACTATGGCTACACCTTC	CASSPPNYGYTF
TRBV14	NA	TRBJ2-1	few	TGTGCCAGCAGCCTGATTGTTTCAAACAATGAGCAGTTCTTC	CASSLIVSNNEQFF
TRBV29-1	NA	TRBJ2-1	NA	TGCAGCGGCGATTGGGGGCCCACTGGCGAGCAGTTCTTC	CSGDWGPTGEQFF
TRBV7-8	NA	TRBJ2-1	NA	TGTGCCACCCTTAGGGGGACCCCTAGCTCCTACAATGAGCAGTTCTTC	CATLRGTPSSYNEQFF
TRBV18	TRBD1	TRBJ2-4	few	TGTGCCAGCTCTCTTACCACCTTGGACAGGGTGACCAAAAACATTCAGTACTTC	CASSLTTLDRVTKNIQYF
TRBV10-3	NA	TRBJ2-7	NA	TGTGCCATCAGTGAGCCTGAGATGGGGAAATCCTACGAGCAGTACTTC	CAISEPEMGKSYEQYF
TRBV5-5	NA	TRBJ2-2	few	TGTGCCAGCAGCTTGACCGGGACATACACCGGGGAGCTGTTTTTT	CASSLTGTYTGELFF
TRBV9	NA	TRBJ1-1	NA	TGTGCCAGCAGCGTCCCCCCAGAGTCGGCTTTCTTT	CASSVPPESAFF
TRBV29-1	TRBD1	TRBJ2-6	NA	TGCAGCGTTTTAAGGGGGCGTCAAGATGGGGCCAACGTCCTGACTTTC	CSVLRGRQDGANVLTF
TRBV19	NA	TRBJ2-1	NA	TGTGCCAGTAGTATTTTCGGGGTCAGCTCCTACAATGAGCAGTTCTTC	CASSIFGVSSYNEQFF
TRBV7-8	TRBD2	TRBJ2-1	few	TGTGCCAGCAGCTTAGAGGGACAGGGGACTAGCGGGAGAAATGAGCAGTTCTTC	CASSLEGQGTSGRNEQFF